This record looks at one T cell receptor beta chain sequence and its context. The germline gives CDR1 MGHRA, CDR2 YSYEKL. V dropped 2 bases and J dropped 8 bases, with 4 bases sitting between them. The CDR3 consists of 11 residues. This sample is drawn from a study of blood T cells in healthy people across ages. Through a sample-barcoded 5' primer and a J-beta primer mix, a second PCR was run for 7 to 11 cycles. TCRdb reprocessed the 5' RACE reads via MiXCR and lists one record per CDR3 protein. The data contain roughly 1,000,000 distinct CDR3 sequences, around 25% of them singletons. These data also formed part of another study, on T cells of mothers and their children. As that report states: Versus unrelated pairs, overlap was slightly higher in related mother-child pairs, without reaching significance.

Specimen: blood. This sequence originates from a girl aged 2 to 10 in good health. The rearrangement links TRBV4-1 to TRBJ2-1; no definite D call. The CDR3 DNA follows: TGCGCCAGCAGCCAACTGCATGAGCAGTTCTTC. Its translation is CASSQLHEQFF.